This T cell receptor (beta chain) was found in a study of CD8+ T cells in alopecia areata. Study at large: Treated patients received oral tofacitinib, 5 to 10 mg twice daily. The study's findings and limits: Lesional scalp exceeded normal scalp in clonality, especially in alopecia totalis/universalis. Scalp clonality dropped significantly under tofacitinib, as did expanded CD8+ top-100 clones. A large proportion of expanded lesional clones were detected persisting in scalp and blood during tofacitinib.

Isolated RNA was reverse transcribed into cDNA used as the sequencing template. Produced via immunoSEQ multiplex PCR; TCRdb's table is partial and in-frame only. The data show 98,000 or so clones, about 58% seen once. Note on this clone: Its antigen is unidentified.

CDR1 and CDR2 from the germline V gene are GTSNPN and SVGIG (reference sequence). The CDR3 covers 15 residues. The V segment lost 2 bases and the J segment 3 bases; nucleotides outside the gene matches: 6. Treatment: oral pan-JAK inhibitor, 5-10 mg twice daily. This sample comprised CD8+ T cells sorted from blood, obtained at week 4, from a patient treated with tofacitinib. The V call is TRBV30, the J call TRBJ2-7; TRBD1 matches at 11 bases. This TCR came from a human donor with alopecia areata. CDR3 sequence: CAWSYRTGGFYEQYF. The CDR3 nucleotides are TGTGCCTGGAGTTATCGGACAGGGGGCTTCTACGAGCAGTACTTC.